This T cell receptor (beta chain) was profiled in a study of T cell repertoires in cytomegalovirus infection. Trimming removed 1 base from V and 5 bases from J, with 15 bases in between. Germline values: CDR1 SGHNT, CDR2 YYREEE (reference sequence). The CDR3 consists of 15 residues. In TCRdb, the reads were re-called with MiXCR into one record per CDR3 protein. The table records 300,000 to 400,000 distinct CDR3 sequences, 25% of them present only once. This clonotype occurred a few times. As yet, its antigen is unknown. The rearrangement joins TRBV5-4 to TRBJ2-5; D may correspond to TRBD1 or TRBD2 (6 bases each). The source of this sequence is a human donor in good health (CMV status not recorded). Some clones in this sample may be carry-over from other donors' samples. The specimen was cultured PBMCs, collected from culture after CMV antigen stimulation. The CDR3 loop reads CASSLRGRSGETQYF. Here the CDR3 DNA reads TGTGCCAGCAGCTTGAGGGGGAGGTCGGGGGAGACCCAGTACTTC.